This is a list of T cell receptor beta chains from one sample in a study of shared clonotypes between healthy human individuals. Generated by immunoSEQ multiplex PCR, the TCRdb table keeps only in-frame clones and is missing some. The table includes nearly 2 million clones, about 95% detected once. Sequenced material: naive CD8+ T cells sorted from blood. The receptors stem from a man aged 18 to 30 in good health. Each CDR3 is given with its conserved first and last residue. A D gene is named only where the DNA matches it firmly.

TRBV6-1	TRBJ1-5	.	TGTGCCAGCATCCCTACAGGGTATAGCAATCAGCCCCAGCATTTT	CASIPTGYSNQPQHF
TRBV7-9	TRBJ2-3	.	TGTGCCAGCAGCCCGGAGGCAGATACGCAGTATTTT	CASSPEADTQYF
TRBV6-6	TRBJ2-1	.	TGTGCCAGCAGTTACTCCGACGGCCCCTACAATGAGCAGTTCTTC	CASSYSDGPYNEQFF
TRBV6-5	TRBJ2-7	TRBD2	TGTGCCAGCAGTGTTACCGGGACTAGCTACGAGCAGTACTTC	CASSVTGTSYEQYF
TRBV29-1	TRBJ2-1	TRBD1	TGCAGCGTTGAACCTCGAGGGACAGGGGGCTACAATGAGCAGTTCTTC	CSVEPRGTGGYNEQFF
TRBV7-9	TRBJ2-1	TRBD1	TGTGCCAGCAGCTCCGCCGGGACAGGACCCTCCTACAATGAGCAGTTCTTC	CASSSAGTGPSYNEQFF
TRBV5-1	TRBJ1-3	.	TGCGCCAGCAGCTTGATGGACTCTGGAAACACCATATATTTT	CASSLMDSGNTIYF
TRBV9	TRBJ2-7	.	TGTGCCAGCAGCCCGGCCAGTGGGGTCGAGCAGTACTTC	CASSPASGVEQYF
TRBV4-3	TRBJ2-3	.	TGCGCCAGCAGCCAAGGGTGGCTAGCCGTGAGGGAAGATACGCAGTATTTT	CASSQGWLAVREDTQYF
TRBV23-1	TRBJ2-3	.	TGCGCCAGCAGTCAATCGGAGGATACGCAGTATTTT	CASSQSEDTQYF